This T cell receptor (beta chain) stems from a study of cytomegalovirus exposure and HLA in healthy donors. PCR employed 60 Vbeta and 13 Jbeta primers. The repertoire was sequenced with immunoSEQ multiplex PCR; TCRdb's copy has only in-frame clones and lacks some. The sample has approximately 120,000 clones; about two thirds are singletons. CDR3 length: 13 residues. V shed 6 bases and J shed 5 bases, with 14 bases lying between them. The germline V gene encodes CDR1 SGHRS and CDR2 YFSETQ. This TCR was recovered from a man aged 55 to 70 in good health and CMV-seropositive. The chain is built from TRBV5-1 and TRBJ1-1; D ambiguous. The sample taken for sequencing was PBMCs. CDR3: CASNTEGGTEAFF. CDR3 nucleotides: TGCGCCAGCAACACAGAGGGAGGAACTGAAGCTTTCTTT.